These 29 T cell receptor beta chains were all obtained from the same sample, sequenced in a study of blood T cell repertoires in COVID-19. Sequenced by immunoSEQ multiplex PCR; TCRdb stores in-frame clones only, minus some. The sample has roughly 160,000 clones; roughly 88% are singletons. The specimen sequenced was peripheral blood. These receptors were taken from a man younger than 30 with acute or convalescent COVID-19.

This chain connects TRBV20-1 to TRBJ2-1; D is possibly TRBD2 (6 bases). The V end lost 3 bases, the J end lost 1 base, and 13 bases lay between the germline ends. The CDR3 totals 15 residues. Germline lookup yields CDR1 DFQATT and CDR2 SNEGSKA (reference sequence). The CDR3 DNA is TGCAGTGCTAGTAAACTGGCGGGGTCCTACAATGAGCAGTTCTTC. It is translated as CSASKLAGSYNEQFF.

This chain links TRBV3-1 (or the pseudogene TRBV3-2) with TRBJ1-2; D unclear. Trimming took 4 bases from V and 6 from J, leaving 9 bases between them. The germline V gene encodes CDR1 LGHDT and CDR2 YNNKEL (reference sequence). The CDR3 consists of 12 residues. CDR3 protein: CASSLEDNGYTF. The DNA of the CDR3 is TGTGCCAGCAGCCTAGAAGACAATGGCTACACCTTC.

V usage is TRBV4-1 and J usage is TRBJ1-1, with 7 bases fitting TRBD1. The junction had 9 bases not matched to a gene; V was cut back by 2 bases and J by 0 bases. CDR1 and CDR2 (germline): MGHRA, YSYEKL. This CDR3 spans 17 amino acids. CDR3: CASSQFGDSIMNTEAFF. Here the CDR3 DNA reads TGCGCCAGCAGCCAATTCGGGGACAGTATTATGAACACTGAAGCTTTCTTT.

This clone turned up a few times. The CDR3 coding sequence is TGTGCCAGCAGCGTCCCAGGGGGCGCTTTCTTCTTT. Translating it yields CASSVPGGAFFF. The chain has TRBV11-2 and TRBJ1-1, with 8 bases aligning to TRBD1. V lost 5 bases to trimming and J lost 14 bases; unmatched junction nucleotides: 10. In germline, CDR1 is SGHAT, CDR2 FQNNGV. CDR3 length equals 12 residues.

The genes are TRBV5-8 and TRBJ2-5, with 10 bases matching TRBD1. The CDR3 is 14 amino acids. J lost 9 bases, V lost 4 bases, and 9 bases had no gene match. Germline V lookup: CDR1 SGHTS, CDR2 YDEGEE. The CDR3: CASSTDRGRGPQYF. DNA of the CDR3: TGTGCCAGCAGCACCGACAGGGGGCGGGGGCCCCAGTACTTC.

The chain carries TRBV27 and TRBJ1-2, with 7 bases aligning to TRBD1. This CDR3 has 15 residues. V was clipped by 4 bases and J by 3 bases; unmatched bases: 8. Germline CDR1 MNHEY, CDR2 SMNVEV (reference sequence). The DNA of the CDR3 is TGTGCCAGCAGTTCCCTGATGACAGGGTACTATGGCTACACCTTC. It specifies CASSSLMTGYYGYTF.

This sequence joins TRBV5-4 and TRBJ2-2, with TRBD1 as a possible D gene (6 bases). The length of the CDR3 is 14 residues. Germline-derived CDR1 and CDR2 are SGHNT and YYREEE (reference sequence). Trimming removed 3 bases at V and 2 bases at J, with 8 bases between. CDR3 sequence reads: CASSWGQNTGELFF. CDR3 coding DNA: TGTGCCAGCAGCTGGGGACAAAACACCGGGGAGCTGTTTTTT.

For the CDR3, the DNA is TGCGCCAGCAGCTTGGACAGCCGACGTGAAGCTTTCTTT. As protein: CASSLDSRREAFF. V usage is TRBV5-1 and J usage is TRBJ1-1; D call uncertain. The V gene lost 0 bases and the J gene lost 7 bases, with 10 bases spanning the gap. The CDR3 totals 13 residues. Germline V gives CDR1 SGHRS, CDR2 YFSETQ.

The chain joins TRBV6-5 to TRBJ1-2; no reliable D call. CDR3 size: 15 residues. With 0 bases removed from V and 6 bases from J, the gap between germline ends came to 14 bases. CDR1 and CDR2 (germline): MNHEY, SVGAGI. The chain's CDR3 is CASSYSRGAPNGYTF. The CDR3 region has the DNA TGTGCCAGCAGTTACTCCCGGGGAGCACCGAATGGCTACACCTTC.

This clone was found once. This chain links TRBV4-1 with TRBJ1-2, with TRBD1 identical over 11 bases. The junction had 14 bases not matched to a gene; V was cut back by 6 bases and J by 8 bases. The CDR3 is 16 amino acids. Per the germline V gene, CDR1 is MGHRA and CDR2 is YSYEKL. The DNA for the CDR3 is TGCGCCAGCAGATCCAACGGGACAGGGGGACGAGGCGGCTACACCTTC. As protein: CASRSNGTGGRGGYTF.

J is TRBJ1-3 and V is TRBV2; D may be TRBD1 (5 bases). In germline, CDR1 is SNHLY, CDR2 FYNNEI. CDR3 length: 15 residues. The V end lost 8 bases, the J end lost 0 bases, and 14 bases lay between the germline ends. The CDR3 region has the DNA TGTGCCAGCGGGGCAGGAGATAGCTCTGGAAACACCATATATTTT. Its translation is CASGAGDSSGNTIYF.

This CDR3 reads CASSYGHDGYNEQFF. The CDR3 DNA reads TGTGCCAGCAGCTACGGCCACGACGGGTACAATGAGCAGTTCTTC. V is TRBV14 and J is TRBJ2-1; no definite D call. Germline CDR1 and CDR2: SGHDN and FVKESK. This CDR3 comprises 15 residues. The germline V and J ends were trimmed by 5 bases and 4 bases, with 15 bases remaining between them.

CDR3 in amino acids: CSVDSTPDSFTDTQYF. CDR3 bases: TGCAGCGTCGACTCGACTCCCGACTCCTTCACAGATACGCAGTATTTT. The chain is built from TRBV29-1 and TRBJ2-3; the D is unclear. The germline V gene encodes CDR1 SQVTM and CDR2 ANQGSEA. Trimming removed 6 bases from V and 2 bases from J, with 21 bases in between. The CDR3 is made up of 16 amino acids.

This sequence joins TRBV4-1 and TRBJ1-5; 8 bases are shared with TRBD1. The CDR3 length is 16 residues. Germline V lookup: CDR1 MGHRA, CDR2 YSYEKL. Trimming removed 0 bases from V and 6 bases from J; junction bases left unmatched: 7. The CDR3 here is CASSQEIGQGGQPQHF. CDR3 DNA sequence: TGCGCCAGCAGCCAAGAGATTGGACAGGGAGGTCAGCCCCAGCATTTT.

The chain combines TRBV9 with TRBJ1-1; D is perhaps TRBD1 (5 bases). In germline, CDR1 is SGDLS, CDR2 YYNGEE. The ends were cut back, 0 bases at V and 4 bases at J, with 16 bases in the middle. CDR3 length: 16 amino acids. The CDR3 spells CASSVVGGVGSTEAFF. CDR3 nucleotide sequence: TGTGCCAGCAGCGTAGTCGGGGGAGTAGGGAGCACTGAAGCTTTCTTT.

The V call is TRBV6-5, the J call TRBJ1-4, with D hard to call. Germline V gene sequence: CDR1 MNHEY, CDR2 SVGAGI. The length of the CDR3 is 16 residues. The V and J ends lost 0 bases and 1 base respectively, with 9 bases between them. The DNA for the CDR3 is TGTGCCAGCAGTTACTCGTTCCGGGGAACTAATGAAAAACTGTTTTTT. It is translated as CASSYSFRGTNEKLFF.

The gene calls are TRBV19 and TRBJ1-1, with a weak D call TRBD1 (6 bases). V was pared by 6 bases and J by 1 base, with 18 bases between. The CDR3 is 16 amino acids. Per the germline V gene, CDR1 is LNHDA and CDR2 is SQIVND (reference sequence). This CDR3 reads CASRTKTRGTNTEAFF. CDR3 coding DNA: TGTGCCAGTAGGACGAAGACCAGGGGCACGAACACTGAAGCTTTCTTT.

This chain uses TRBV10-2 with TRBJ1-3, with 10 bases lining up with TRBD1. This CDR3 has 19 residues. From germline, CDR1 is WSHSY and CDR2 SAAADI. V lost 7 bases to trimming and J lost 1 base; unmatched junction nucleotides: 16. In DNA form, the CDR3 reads TGCGCCAGCAAGACCGGGACAGGGGAACACAAAGTTTCTGGAAACACCATATATTTT. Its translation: CASKTGTGEHKVSGNTIYF.

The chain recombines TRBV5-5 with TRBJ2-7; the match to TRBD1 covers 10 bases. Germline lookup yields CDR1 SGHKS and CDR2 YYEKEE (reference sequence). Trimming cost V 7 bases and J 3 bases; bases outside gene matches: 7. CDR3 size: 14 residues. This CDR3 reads CASGRTGGLYEQYF. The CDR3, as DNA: TGTGCCAGCGGGAGGACAGGGGGGCTCTACGAGCAGTACTTC.

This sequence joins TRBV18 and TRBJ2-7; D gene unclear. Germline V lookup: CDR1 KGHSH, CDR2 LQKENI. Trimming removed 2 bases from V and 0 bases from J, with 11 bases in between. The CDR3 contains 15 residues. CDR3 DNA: TGTGCCAGCTCACCAAGAGCCCACCCCTCCTACGAGCAGTACTTC. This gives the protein CASSPRAHPSYEQYF.

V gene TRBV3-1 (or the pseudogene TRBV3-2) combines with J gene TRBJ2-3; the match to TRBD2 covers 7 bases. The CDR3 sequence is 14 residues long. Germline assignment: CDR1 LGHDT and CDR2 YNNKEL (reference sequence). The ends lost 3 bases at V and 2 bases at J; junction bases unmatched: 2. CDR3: CASSHGGNTDTQYF. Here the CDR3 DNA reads TGTGCCAGCAGCCACGGGGGGAACACAGATACGCAGTATTTT.

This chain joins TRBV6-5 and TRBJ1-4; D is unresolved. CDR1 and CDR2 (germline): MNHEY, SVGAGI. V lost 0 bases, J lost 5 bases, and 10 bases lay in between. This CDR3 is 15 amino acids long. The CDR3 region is CASSYSETNNEKLFF. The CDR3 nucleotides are TGTGCCAGCAGTTACTCGGAGACCAACAATGAAAAACTGTTTTTT.

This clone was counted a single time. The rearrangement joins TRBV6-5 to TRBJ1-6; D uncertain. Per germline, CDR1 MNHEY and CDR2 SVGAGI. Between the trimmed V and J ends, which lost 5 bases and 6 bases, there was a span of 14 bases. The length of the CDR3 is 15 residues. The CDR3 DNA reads TGTGCCAGCAGTCCCTGGTGGCAGGCTAATTCACCCCTCCACTTT. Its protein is CASSPWWQANSPLHF.

Here the CDR3 reads CASSDHTSGSADTQYF. The CDR3 DNA is TGTGCCAGCAGTGACCACACTAGCGGGAGCGCAGATACGCAGTATTTT. This chain connects TRBV6-4 to TRBJ2-3; 11 bases are shared with TRBD2. The CDR3 has 16 amino acids. Looked up from germline, CDR1 is MRHNA and CDR2 is SNTAGT. The V segment lost 2 bases and the J segment 4 bases; nucleotides outside the gene matches: 5.

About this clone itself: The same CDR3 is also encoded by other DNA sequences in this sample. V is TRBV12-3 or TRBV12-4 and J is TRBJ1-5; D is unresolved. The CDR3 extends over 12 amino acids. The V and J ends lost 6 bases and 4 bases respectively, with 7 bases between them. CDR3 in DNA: TGTGCCAGCAGCCTGTATAATCAGCCCCAGCATTTT. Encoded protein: CASSLYNQPQHF.

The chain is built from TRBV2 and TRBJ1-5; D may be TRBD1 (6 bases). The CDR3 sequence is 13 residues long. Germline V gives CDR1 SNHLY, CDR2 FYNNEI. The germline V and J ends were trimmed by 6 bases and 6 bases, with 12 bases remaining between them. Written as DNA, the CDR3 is TGTGCCAGCAGCCCCGGACAGACTCAGCCCCAGCATTTT. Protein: CASSPGQTQPQHF.

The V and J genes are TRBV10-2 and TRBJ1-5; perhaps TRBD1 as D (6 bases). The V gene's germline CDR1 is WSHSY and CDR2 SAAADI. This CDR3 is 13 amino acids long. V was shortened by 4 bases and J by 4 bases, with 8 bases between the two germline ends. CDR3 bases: TGCGCCAGCAGTGGGCAGGGGAATCAGCCCCAGCATTTT. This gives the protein CASSGQGNQPQHF.

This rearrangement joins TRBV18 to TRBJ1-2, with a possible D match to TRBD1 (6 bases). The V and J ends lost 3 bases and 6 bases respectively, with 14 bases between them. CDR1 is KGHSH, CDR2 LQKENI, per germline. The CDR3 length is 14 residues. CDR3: CASSPPRQADGYTF. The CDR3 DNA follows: TGTGCCAGCTCACCCCCGAGACAGGCGGATGGCTACACCTTC.

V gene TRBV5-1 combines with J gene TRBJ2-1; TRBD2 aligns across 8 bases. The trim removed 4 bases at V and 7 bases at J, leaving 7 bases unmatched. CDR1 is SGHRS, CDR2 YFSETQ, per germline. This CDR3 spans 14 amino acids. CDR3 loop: CASSGGLGANEQFF. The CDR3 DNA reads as TGCGCCAGCAGCGGGGGACTAGGGGCGAATGAGCAGTTCTTC.